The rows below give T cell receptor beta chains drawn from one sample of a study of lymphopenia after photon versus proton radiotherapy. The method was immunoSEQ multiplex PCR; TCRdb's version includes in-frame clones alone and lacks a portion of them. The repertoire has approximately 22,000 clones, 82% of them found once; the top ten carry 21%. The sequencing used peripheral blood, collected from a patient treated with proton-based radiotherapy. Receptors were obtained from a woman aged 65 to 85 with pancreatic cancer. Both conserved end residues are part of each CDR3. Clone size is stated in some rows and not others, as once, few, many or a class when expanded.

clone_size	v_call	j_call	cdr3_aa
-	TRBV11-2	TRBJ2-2	CASSLEPGLAGGRATGELFF
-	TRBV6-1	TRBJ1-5	CASSARQGRLSQHF
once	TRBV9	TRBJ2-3	CASSVAWQISTDTQYF
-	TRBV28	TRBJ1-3	CASSPGDRMGNTIYF
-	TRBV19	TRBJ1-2	CASSAYGYTF
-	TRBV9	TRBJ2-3	CASSVRTGADTQYF
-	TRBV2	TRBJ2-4	CASSEPTGFKNIQYF
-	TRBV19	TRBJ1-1	CASSDPAHSTRWGTTEAFF
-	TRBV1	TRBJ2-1	CTSSQENSGNNNEQFF
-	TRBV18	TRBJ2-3	CASSPQTIQGADTQYF
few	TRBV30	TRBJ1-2	CAWSGFRGYTF
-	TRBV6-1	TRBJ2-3	CASRRDTDTQYF
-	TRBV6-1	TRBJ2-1	CASSEHGTAEDEQFF
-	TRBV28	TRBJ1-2	CASSYYRDYGYTF
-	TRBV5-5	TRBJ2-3	CASSTLGDRTDTQYF
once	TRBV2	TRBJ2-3	CASSGATSGSGTDTQYF
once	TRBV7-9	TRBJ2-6	CASSLAVSGANVLTF
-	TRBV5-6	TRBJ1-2	CASSFGQGNYGYTF
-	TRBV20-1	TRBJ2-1	CSARDPPEQFF
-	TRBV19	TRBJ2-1	CASRNLLDEQFF
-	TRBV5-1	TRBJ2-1	CASSRQGGDGEQFF
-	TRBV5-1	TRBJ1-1	CASSGNSGNTEAFF
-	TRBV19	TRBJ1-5	CASTAWEGKGNQPQHF
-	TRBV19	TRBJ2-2	CASSSLGGGTGELFF
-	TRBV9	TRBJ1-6	CASSLTATGALHF
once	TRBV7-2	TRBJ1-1	CASSLASQLMNTEAFF
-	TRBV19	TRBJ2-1	CASSIGLSNEQFF
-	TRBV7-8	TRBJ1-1	CASSTQWGLPEAFF
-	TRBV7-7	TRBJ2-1	CASSPDTSYNEQFF
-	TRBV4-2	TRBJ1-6	CASSQGQELKNSPLHF
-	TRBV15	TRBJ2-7	CATSRVGQGSSEQYF
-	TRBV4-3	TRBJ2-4	CASSQVAQGGNIQYF
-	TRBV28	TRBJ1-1	CASTSQGGEAFF
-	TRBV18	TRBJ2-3	CASSLKTSASTDTQYF